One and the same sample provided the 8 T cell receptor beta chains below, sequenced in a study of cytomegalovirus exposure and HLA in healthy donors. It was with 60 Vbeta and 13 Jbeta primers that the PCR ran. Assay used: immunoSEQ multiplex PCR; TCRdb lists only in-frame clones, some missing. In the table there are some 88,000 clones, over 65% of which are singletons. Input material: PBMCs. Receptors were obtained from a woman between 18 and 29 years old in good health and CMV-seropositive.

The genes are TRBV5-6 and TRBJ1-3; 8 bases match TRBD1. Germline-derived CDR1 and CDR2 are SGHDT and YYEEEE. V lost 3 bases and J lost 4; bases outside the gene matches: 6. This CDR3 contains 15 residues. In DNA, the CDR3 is TGTGCCAGCAGCTACGAGGACAGGGCAGGAAACACCATATATTTT. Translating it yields CASSYEDRAGNTIYF.

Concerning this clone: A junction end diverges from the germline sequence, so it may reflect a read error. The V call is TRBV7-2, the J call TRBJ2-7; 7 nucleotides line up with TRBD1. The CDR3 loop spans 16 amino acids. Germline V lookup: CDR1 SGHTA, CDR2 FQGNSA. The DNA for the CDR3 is TGTGCCAGCAGCGTAGCGCCGACAGGGTCCACCTACGAGCAGTACTTC. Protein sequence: CASSVAPTGSTYEQYF. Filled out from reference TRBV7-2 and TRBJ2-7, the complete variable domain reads GAGVSQSPSNKVTEKGKDVELRCDPISGHTALYWYRQSLGQGLEFLIYFQGNSAPDKSGLPSDRFSAERTGGSVSTLTIQRTQQEDSAVYLCASSVAPTGSTYEQYFGPGTRLTVT.

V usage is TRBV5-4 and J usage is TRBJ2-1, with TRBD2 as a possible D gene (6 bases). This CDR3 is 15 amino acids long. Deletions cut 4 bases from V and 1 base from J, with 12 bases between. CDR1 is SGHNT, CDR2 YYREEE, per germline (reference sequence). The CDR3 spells CASSTGLVSYNEQFF. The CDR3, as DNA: TGTGCCAGCAGCACGGGACTGGTTTCCTACAATGAGCAGTTCTTC.

CDR3: CASSDPLTGGLSPLHF. DNA for the CDR3: TGTGCCAGCAGTGATCCCCTGACGGGGGGGCTTTCACCCCTCCACTTT. V usage is TRBV25-1 and J usage is TRBJ1-6, with D perhaps matching TRBD1 (6 bases). With 3 bases removed from V and 9 bases from J, the gap between germline ends came to 18 bases. CDR1 is MGHDK, CDR2 SYGVNS, per germline. The CDR3 loop spans 16 amino acids. Complete variable domain (other parts from reference TRBV25-1 and TRBJ1-6): EADIYQTPRYLVIGTGKKITLECSQTMGHDKMYWYQQDPGMELHLIHYSYGVNSTEKGDLSSESTVSRIRTEHFPLTLESARPSHTSQYLCASSDPLTGGLSPLHFGNGTRLTVT.

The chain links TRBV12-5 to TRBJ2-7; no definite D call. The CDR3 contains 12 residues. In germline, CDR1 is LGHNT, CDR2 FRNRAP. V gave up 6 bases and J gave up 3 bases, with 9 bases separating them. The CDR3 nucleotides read TGTGCTAGTGGCCCCCTAGACTACGAGCAGTACTTC. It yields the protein CASGPLDYEQYF.

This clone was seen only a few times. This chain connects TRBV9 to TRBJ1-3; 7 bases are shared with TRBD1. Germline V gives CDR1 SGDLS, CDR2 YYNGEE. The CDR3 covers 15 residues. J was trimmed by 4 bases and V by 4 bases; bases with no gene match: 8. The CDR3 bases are TGTGCCAGCAGCTACCAAACAGGGGTAGGAAACACCATATATTTT. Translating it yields CASSYQTGVGNTIYF. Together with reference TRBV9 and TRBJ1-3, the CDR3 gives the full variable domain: DSGVTQTPKHLITATGQRVTLRCSPRSGDLSVYWYQQSLDQGLQFLIQYYNGEERAKGNILERFSAQQFPDLHSELNLSSLELGDSALYFCASSYQTGVGNTIYFGEGSWLTVV.

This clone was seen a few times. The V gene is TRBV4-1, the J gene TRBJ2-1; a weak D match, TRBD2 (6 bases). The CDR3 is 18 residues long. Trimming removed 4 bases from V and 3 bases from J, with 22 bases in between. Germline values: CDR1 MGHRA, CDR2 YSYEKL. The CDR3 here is CASSLSYPGLLLYNEQFF. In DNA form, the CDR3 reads TGCGCCAGCAGCCTTTCTTATCCGGGACTCCTTCTCTACAATGAGCAGTTCTTC.

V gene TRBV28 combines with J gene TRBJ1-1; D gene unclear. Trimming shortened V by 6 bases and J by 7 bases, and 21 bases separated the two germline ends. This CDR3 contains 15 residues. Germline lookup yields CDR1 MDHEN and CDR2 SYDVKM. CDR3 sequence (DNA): TGTGCCAGCAGAGTTACGCGGGCAGGTCCGCTTGAAGCTTTCTTT. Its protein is CASRVTRAGPLEAFF. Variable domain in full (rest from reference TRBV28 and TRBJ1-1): DVKVTQSSRYLVKRTGEKVFLECVQDMDHENMFWYRQDPGLGLRLIYFSYDVKMKEKGDIPEGYSVSREKKERFSLILESASTNQTSMYLCASRVTRAGPLEAFFGQGTRLTVV.